These T cell receptor beta chains were read from a single sample in a study of molecular identifiers for immune sequencing clone quantification. MiXCR, run by TCRdb on the PCR reads, gives a single entry per CDR3 protein. The sample gives under 800,000 distinct CDR3 sequences, about 25% of which show up once; about 0.8% is in the top ten. Sequencing was done on a sample of naive CD8+ T cells from blood, with Jurkat cell RNA spiked in. These receptor sequences come from a human donor in good health. Some libraries in this study had Jurkat cell RNA spiked in. The CDR3 runs from the conserved cysteine through the conserved F or W. D genes are given only for firm matches. The size entry is marked missing in some rows and otherwise reads once, few, many or a size class.

clone size: many; J gene: TRBJ2-3; D gene: NA; V gene: TRBV27; CDR3 DNA: TGTGCCAGCAGAAAAAGGGGGGCCGGCACAGATACGCAGTATTTT; CDR3 protein: CASRKRGAGTDTQYF
clone size: NA; J gene: TRBJ2-7; D gene: NA; V gene: TRBV6-6; CDR3 DNA: TGTGCCAGCAGCACGGGAGACGGCGTTTTCTACGAGCAGTACTTC; CDR3 protein: CASSTGDGVFYEQYF
clone size: many; J gene: TRBJ2-1; D gene: TRBD2; V gene: TRBV14; CDR3 DNA: TGTGCCAGCAGCCAAGATTTAAGCGGGGTAGACTATGAGCAGTTCTTC; CDR3 protein: CASSQDLSGVDYEQFF
clone size: many; J gene: TRBJ2-3; D gene: NA; V gene: TRBV7-2; CDR3 DNA: TGTGCCAGCAGCCACTCTCGGAATACGCAGTATTTT; CDR3 protein: CASSHSRNTQYF
clone size: NA; J gene: TRBJ2-6; D gene: NA; V gene: TRBV4-1; CDR3 DNA: TGCGCCAGCAGCCAGCCAGACACCCCTGGGGCCAACGTCCTGACTTTC; CDR3 protein: CASSQPDTPGANVLTF
clone size: many; J gene: TRBJ2-5; D gene: TRBD2; V gene: TRBV20-1; CDR3 DNA: TGCAGTGCTAGAGATCTTGGACTCCTGGGGGGGGAGACCCAGTACTTC; CDR3 protein: CSARDLGLLGGETQYF
clone size: NA; J gene: TRBJ2-5; D gene: NA; V gene: TRBV6-6; CDR3 DNA: TGTGCCGGCAGCTCCGAAGAAGAGACCCGGTACTTC; CDR3 protein: CAGSSEEETRYF
clone size: NA; J gene: TRBJ1-6; D gene: TRBD1; V gene: TRBV5-6; CDR3 DNA: TGTGCCAGCAGCTTGGACAGGGGTCTGGCTAATTCACCCCTCCACTTT; CDR3 protein: CASSLDRGLANSPLHF
clone size: NA; J gene: TRBJ2-2; D gene: NA; V gene: TRBV9; CDR3 DNA: TGTGCCAGCAACGCTAGGGGGGGGCTCACCGGGGAGCTGTTTTTT; CDR3 protein: CASNARGGLTGELFF
clone size: many; J gene: TRBJ1-1; D gene: NA; V gene: TRBV12-3/TRBV12-4; CDR3 DNA: TGTGCCAGCAGTTCAGGGCTGAACACTGAAGCTTTCTTT; CDR3 protein: CASSSGLNTEAFF
clone size: NA; J gene: TRBJ2-1; D gene: NA; V gene: TRBV11-2; CDR3 DNA: TGTGCCAGCAGCTTAGAACAGGGAAACTACAATGAGCAGTTCTTC; CDR3 protein: CASSLEQGNYNEQFF
clone size: many; J gene: TRBJ1-5; D gene: NA; V gene: TRBV2; CDR3 DNA: TGTGCCAGCAGTGAAGACGGGGCGCCCTATCAGCCCCAGCATTTT; CDR3 protein: CASSEDGAPYQPQHF
clone size: many; J gene: TRBJ2-4; D gene: NA; V gene: TRBV19; CDR3 DNA: TGTGCCAGTAGTCCGCCAACTGGTGAAAACATTCAGTACTTC; CDR3 protein: CASSPPTGENIQYF
clone size: few; J gene: TRBJ1-5; D gene: NA; V gene: TRBV10-1; CDR3 DNA: TGCGCCAGCAGTGATAGGACGCCTTTTTGTCAGCCCCAGCATTTT; CDR3 protein: CASSDRTPFCQPQHF
clone size: many; J gene: TRBJ2-3; D gene: NA; V gene: TRBV12-3/TRBV12-4; CDR3 DNA: TGTGCCAGCAGTTTAAGGGACGAGTACACAGATACGCAGTATTTT; CDR3 protein: CASSLRDEYTDTQYF
clone size: NA; J gene: TRBJ1-1; D gene: NA; V gene: TRBV20-1; CDR3 DNA: TGCAGTGCGTACCCGAGTAGGATTAACACTAAAGCTTTCTTT; CDR3 protein: CSAYPSRINTKAFF
clone size: NA; J gene: TRBJ2-5; D gene: NA; V gene: TRBV7-9; CDR3 DNA: TGTGCCAGCTATTGGTTGTCGGGAGACGTAGAGATCCAGTACTTC; CDR3 protein: CASYWLSGDVEIQYF
clone size: NA; J gene: TRBJ2-5; D gene: NA; V gene: TRBV6-2/TRBV6-3; CDR3 DNA: TGTGCCAGCAGTTACCCTGGCGGGGCCGCAGAGACCCAGTACTTC; CDR3 protein: CASSYPGGAAETQYF
clone size: few; J gene: TRBJ2-7; D gene: NA; V gene: TRBV29-1; CDR3 DNA: TGCAGCGTTGAAGAGAACTACGAGCAGTACTTC; CDR3 protein: CSVEENYEQYF
clone size: few; J gene: TRBJ2-2; D gene: TRBD2; V gene: TRBV4-1; CDR3 DNA: TGCGCCAGCAGCCAGGGACTAGTCTTTGCCGGGGAGCTGTTTTTT; CDR3 protein: CASSQGLVFAGELFF
clone size: NA; J gene: TRBJ2-3; D gene: TRBD2; V gene: TRBV9; CDR3 DNA: TGTGCCAGCAGCGTAGTCCTAGCGGGGGGCACAGATACGCAGTATTTT; CDR3 protein: CASSVVLAGGTDTQYF
clone size: NA; J gene: TRBJ1-2; D gene: NA; V gene: TRBV11-2; CDR3 DNA: TGTGCCAGCAGCATGGACGGATATGGCTACACCTTC; CDR3 protein: CASSMDGYGYTF
clone size: many; J gene: TRBJ1-4; D gene: TRBD1; V gene: TRBV7-9; CDR3 DNA: TGTGCCAGCAGCTCTCCCGGGACAGAGGACGAAAAACTGTTTTTT; CDR3 protein: CASSSPGTEDEKLFF
clone size: many; J gene: TRBJ2-3; D gene: NA; V gene: TRBV6-5; CDR3 DNA: TGTGCCAGCAGTTCCAGGTCCTCATCTAGCACAGATACGCAGTATTTT; CDR3 protein: CASSSRSSSSTDTQYF
clone size: few; J gene: TRBJ2-7; D gene: NA; V gene: TRBV19; CDR3 DNA: TGTGCCAGTAGTATATCCCCGGGGCCCTACGAGCAGTACTTC; CDR3 protein: CASSISPGPYEQYF
clone size: many; J gene: TRBJ1-1; D gene: NA; V gene: TRBV3-1; CDR3 DNA: TGTGCCAGCAGCCAAGATGGGGCAGGCACTGAAGCTTTCTTT; CDR3 protein: CASSQDGAGTEAFF
clone size: NA; J gene: TRBJ2-7; D gene: NA; V gene: TRBV6-1; CDR3 DNA: TGTGCCAGCAGTGAAGTCCCCCAGACTCACGAGCAGTACTTC; CDR3 protein: CASSEVPQTHEQYF
clone size: few; J gene: TRBJ2-1; D gene: TRBD2; V gene: TRBV5-1; CDR3 DNA: TGCGCCAGCAGCACGGAGGGACTAGCGGAAGAGCAGTTCTTC; CDR3 protein: CASSTEGLAEEQFF
clone size: many; J gene: TRBJ2-7; D gene: NA; V gene: TRBV29-1; CDR3 DNA: TGCAGCGTGACCGACAGTACCTACGAGCAGTACTTC; CDR3 protein: CSVTDSTYEQYF
clone size: NA; J gene: TRBJ2-7; D gene: NA; V gene: TRBV14; CDR3 DNA: TGTGCCAGCAGCCATAGTAATCGCTACGAGCAGTACTTC; CDR3 protein: CASSHSNRYEQYF
clone size: many; J gene: TRBJ2-7; D gene: TRBD1; V gene: TRBV27; CDR3 DNA: TGTGCCAGCAGCCCGATTGACAGGGTTCGGGACGAGCAGTACTTC; CDR3 protein: CASSPIDRVRDEQYF
clone size: few; J gene: TRBJ2-7; D gene: TRBD2; V gene: TRBV20-1; CDR3 DNA: TGCAGTGCTAGGACTAGCGGGGCCTCCTACGAGCAGTACTTC; CDR3 protein: CSARTSGASYEQYF
clone size: few; J gene: TRBJ2-3; D gene: NA; V gene: TRBV15; CDR3 DNA: TGTGCCACCAGCAGAGAGAGGTCTAGCACAGATACGCAGTATTTT; CDR3 protein: CATSRERSSTDTQYF